This TCR beta chain was found in a study of shared clonotypes between healthy human individuals. Study-wide results and limits: A handful of donors showed sharing of about 4.7% of naive CD4 clonotypes. Only blood underwent sampling, and tissue repertoires likely differ.

The assay was immunoSEQ multiplex PCR, and TCRdb's table has in-frame clones only and misses some. The sample includes 2 million to 3 million clones, 90% to 95% of them seen just once. To note about this clone: The target antigen is unknown.

The CDR3 consists of 12 residues. CDR1 and CDR2 (germline): SGHAT, FQNNGV. V was pared by 6 bases and J by 12 bases, with 4 bases of the junction left unmatched. The sequencing sample was made of naive CD4+ T cells sorted from blood. Subset noted: CD45RA+ positively selected. This sequence originates from a man younger than 35 in good health. This chain uses TRBV11-2 with TRBJ2-4; the match to TRBD2 covers 11 bases. CDR3 bases: TGTGCCAGCAGACCAACTAGCGGGAGTCAGTACTTC. It is translated as CASRPTSGSQYF.